The subject of this entry is one TCR beta chain. The entry originates in a study of blood T cell repertoires in COVID-19. Whole-study context: Sources were T cells, B-cell-depleted T cells, or PBMCs; the material itself was cDNA or gDNA.

The participants were between about 18 and 89 years old and came from 24 US areas. As handled by the study authors: Estimation of nucleated cell counts relied on the amplification of reference gene primers. Only in-frame clones appear in the TCRdb table, and some are missing; sequencing was by immunoSEQ multiplex PCR. V and J calls and clone size come straight from that table; D and trimming were deduced from the DNA. The data show 310,000 or so clones, 87% seen once. Trimming removed 6 bases at V and 2 bases at J, with 7 bases between. Per germline, CDR1 SNHLY and CDR2 FYNNEI. CDR3 length: 12 amino acids.

Sequencing was carried out using PBMCs or T cells enriched from blood (not recorded which). This TCR derives from a woman between 18 and 30 years old who had recovered from COVID-19. This chain connects TRBV2 to TRBJ1-2; no clear D. Here the CDR3 reads CASRVRNYGYTF. The CDR3 DNA is TGTGCCAGCAGGGTGAGGAACTATGGCTACACCTTC.